Following are 16 T cell receptor beta chains from one sample sequenced in a study of cytomegalovirus exposure and HLA in healthy donors (dated by TCRdb to 2015 to 2018). The receptor library was made with the immunoSEQ multiplex PCR assay. The multiplex PCR relied on a mix of 60 forward primers for TCR Vbeta segments and 13 reverse primers for TCR Jbeta segments. TCRdb obtained this table from immuneACCESS and retained in-frame rearrangements with V and J assigned. These tables miss some clones; where compared with another copy, unresolved V genes account for less than half of the shortfall, and the remainder is unexplained. In this sample the table shows approximately 100,000 clones, 76% of which occur a single time. Under 5% of the sample is held by the ten biggest clonotypes. The sequencing input was PBMCs. The receptors here all came from a woman aged 45-60 years in good health and CMV-seropositive.

This clone was recorded a few times. The chain joins TRBV5-5 to TRBJ1-1, with TRBD1 identical over 8 bases. With 3 bases clipped from V and 0 bases from J, the junction kept 4 bases outside the gene matches. Germline lookup yields CDR1 SGHKS and CDR2 YYEKEE (reference sequence). This CDR3 has 15 residues. The CDR3, as DNA: TGTGCCAGCAGCTCGCCGACAGGGGTGAACACTGAAGCTTTCTTT. As protein: CASSSPTGVNTEAFF.

Only one count was recorded for this clone. This chain connects TRBV7-9 to TRBJ2-2; 7 bases align to TRBD1. The germline CDR1 and CDR2 sequences are SEHNR and FQNEAQ (reference sequence). Losses at the gene ends were 4 bases for V and 10 bases for J; bases not matched to a gene: 3. This CDR3 spans 12 amino acids. CDR3 protein: CASSSQGEELFF. The CDR3 DNA reads as TGTGCCAGCAGCTCTCAGGGGGAGGAGCTGTTTTTT.

This clone has only one observation. The J gene is TRBJ1-1, the V gene TRBV9; 9 bases map to TRBD1. V shed 1 base, J shed 0 bases, and the junction held 4 bases outside the gene matches. The CDR3 runs 16 residues. Germline CDR1 and CDR2: SGDLS and YYNGEE. CDR3 in DNA: TGTGCCAGCAGCGTACTACAGGGGGCAATGAACACTGAAGCTTTCTTT. It yields the protein CASSVLQGAMNTEAFF.

The table lists this clone with a count of one. The chain combines TRBV4-1 with TRBJ2-7, with 13 positions matching TRBD2. V lost 2 bases to trimming and J lost 6 bases; unmatched junction nucleotides: 10. Per germline, CDR1 MGHRA and CDR2 YSYEKL. This CDR3 comprises 17 residues. This CDR3 is CASSQLSGLAGVGEQYF. CDR3 DNA sequence: TGCGCCAGCAGCCAACTATCTGGACTAGCGGGAGTCGGCGAGCAGTACTTC.

J is TRBJ2-3 and V is TRBV5-8; TRBD2 agrees at 12 bases. Germline V gene sequence: CDR1 SGHTS, CDR2 YDEGEE. There are 18 residues in the CDR3. V trimming: 7 bases; J trimming: 0 bases; junction bases outside the gene matches: 12. The CDR3 bases are TGTGCCAGCCCCACGGGACTAGCGGGTGGCCCTAGCACAGATACGCAGTATTTT. The encoded protein is CASPTGLAGGPSTDTQYF.

This sequence joins TRBV6-1 and TRBJ2-7; D is possibly TRBD2 (6 bases). Trimming left V 7 bases short and J 7 bases short, with 11 bases between. The CDR3 is made up of 11 amino acids. Germline V gene sequence: CDR1 MNHNS, CDR2 SASEGT. CDR3 in amino acids: CASTEGGEQYF. CDR3 in DNA: TGTGCCAGCACAGAAGGAGGGGAGCAGTACTTC.

The chain has TRBV27 and TRBJ2-2; 9 nucleotides match TRBD2. Germline CDR1 MNHEY, CDR2 SMNVEV (reference sequence). The CDR3 spans 16 residues. J lost 5 bases, V lost 2 bases, and 6 bases had no gene match. For the CDR3, the DNA is TGTGCCAGCAGTTTAGCGGGAGGGAAGTTGACCGGGGAGCTGTTTTTT. It yields the protein CASSLAGGKLTGELFF.

CDR3 in amino acids: CASSVETGGYEQYF. For the CDR3, the DNA is TGTGCCAGCAGCGTAGAGACAGGGGGCTACGAGCAGTACTTC. This rearrangement joins TRBV9 to TRBJ2-7, with 9 bases aligning to TRBD1. In germline, CDR1 is SGDLS, CDR2 YYNGEE. CDR3 length equals 14 residues. V shed 0 bases and J 3 bases; nucleotides not matched to a gene: 1.

The chain combines TRBV27 with TRBJ1-4, with D possibly TRBD1 on 6 matching bases. Germline CDR1 and CDR2: MNHEY and SMNVEV (reference sequence). There are 13 residues in the CDR3. Trimming removed 6 bases at V and 6 bases at J, with 11 bases between. In DNA, the CDR3 is TGTGCCAGCAGCAGACAGGTTGATGAAAAACTGTTTTTT. It specifies CASSRQVDEKLFF.

The chain links TRBV15 to TRBJ2-1, with D possibly matching TRBD2 (6 bases). This CDR3 has 13 amino acids. Germline CDR1 is LNHNV and CDR2 is YYDKDF (reference sequence). The V end lost 7 bases, the J end lost 6 bases, and 13 bases lay between the germline ends. Here the CDR3 DNA reads TGTGCCACCAAAGGGAGGCTGGGCAATGAGCAGTTCTTC. Translated, it gives CATKGRLGNEQFF.

There are a few counts of this clone. The chain combines TRBV12-5 with TRBJ2-7; D might be TRBD1 (6 bases). V was trimmed by 6 bases and J by 3 bases, leaving 24 bases between them. Germline V gene data show CDR1 as LGHNT and CDR2 as FRNRAP. This CDR3 is built from 17 residues. The CDR3 DNA sequence: TGTGCTAGTGGATCAGCCGGAAAGGGGGAACGGCGCTACGAGCAGTACTTC. Translated, it gives CASGSAGKGERRYEQYF.

The CDR3 DNA sequence: TGCGCCAGCAGCCGAGGGACTAGCGGGGGGATCCAAGAGACCCAGTACTTC. This translates into CASSRGTSGGIQETQYF. The rearrangement uses TRBV4-1 and TRBJ2-5; TRBD2 agrees at 15 bases. The ends lost 4 bases at V and 1 base at J; junction bases unmatched: 4. The germline gives CDR1 MGHRA, CDR2 YSYEKL. The CDR3 length is 17 residues.

The V gene is TRBV4-1, the J gene TRBJ1-5, with 8 nucleotides matching TRBD1. V was pared by 4 bases and J by 0 bases, with 2 bases of the junction left unmatched. Germline CDR1 reads MGHRA; CDR2 reads YSYEKL. This CDR3 is 15 amino acids long. The chain's CDR3 is CASSPDRDSNQPQHF. In DNA, the CDR3 is TGCGCCAGCAGCCCGGACAGGGATAGCAATCAGCCCCAGCATTTT.

The gene calls are TRBV5-1 and TRBJ1-1, with D unclear. Trimming cost V 1 base and J 5 bases, with 12 bases left between them. Germline CDR1 is SGHRS and CDR2 is YFSETQ. The CDR3 runs to 14 residues. Here the CDR3 DNA reads TGCGCCAGCAGCTTGAGTGGGAGGAGTACTGAAGCTTTCTTT. It is translated as CASSLSGRSTEAFF.

This clone came up once. The chain uses TRBV27 and TRBJ1-1; D is unclear. Trimming took 3 bases from V and 1 from J, leaving 9 bases between them. The CDR3 is 14 amino acids. Per germline, CDR1 MNHEY and CDR2 SMNVEV (reference sequence). Written as DNA, the CDR3 is TGTGCCAGCAGTTTCGGTTTTGGGAACACTGAAGCTTTCTTT. This gives the protein CASSFGFGNTEAFF.

Notes on this clone: A far larger clone is a single base away, which makes a read error likely. J is TRBJ2-7 and V is TRBV27; 7 nucleotides line up with TRBD2. This CDR3 is built from 15 residues. Germline assignment: CDR1 MNHEY and CDR2 SMNVEV (reference sequence). The DNA for the CDR3 is TGTGCCAGCAATTTAACGGGGACTACTACTTACGAGCAGTACTTC. This encodes CASNLTGTTTYEQYF.